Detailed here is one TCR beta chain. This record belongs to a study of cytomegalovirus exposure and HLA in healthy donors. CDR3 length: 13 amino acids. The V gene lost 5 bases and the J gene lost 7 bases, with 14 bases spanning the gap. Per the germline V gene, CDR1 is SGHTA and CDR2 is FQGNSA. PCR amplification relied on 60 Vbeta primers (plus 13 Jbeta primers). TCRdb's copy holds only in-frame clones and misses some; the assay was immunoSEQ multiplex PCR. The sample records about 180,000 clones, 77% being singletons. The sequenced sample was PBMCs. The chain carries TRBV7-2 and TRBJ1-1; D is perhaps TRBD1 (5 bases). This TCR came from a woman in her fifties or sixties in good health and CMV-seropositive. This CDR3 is CASSIAMGGEAFF. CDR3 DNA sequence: TGTGCCAGCAGCATCGCTATGGGGGGTGAAGCTTTCTTT.